Detailed here is one T cell receptor beta chain. This entry belongs to a study of blood T cell repertoires in COVID-19. Generated by immunoSEQ multiplex PCR, the TCRdb table keeps only in-frame clones and is missing some. The data contain approximately 58,000 clones, about 79% of them seen just once; the ten biggest clones take up about 6%. V was clipped by 2 bases and J by 5 bases, with 9 bases between them. From germline, CDR1 is MNHNY and CDR2 SVGAGI (reference sequence). The length of the CDR3 is 13 residues. This sequence was found in a woman aged 55-69 years with acute or convalescent COVID-19. The V and J genes are TRBV6-6 and TRBJ1-2, with D unresolved. Sequencing was done on a sample of peripheral blood. CDR3 loop: CASSYAAEYGYTF. CDR3 coding DNA: TGTGCCAGCAGTTACGCGGCAGAGTATGGCTACACCTTC.